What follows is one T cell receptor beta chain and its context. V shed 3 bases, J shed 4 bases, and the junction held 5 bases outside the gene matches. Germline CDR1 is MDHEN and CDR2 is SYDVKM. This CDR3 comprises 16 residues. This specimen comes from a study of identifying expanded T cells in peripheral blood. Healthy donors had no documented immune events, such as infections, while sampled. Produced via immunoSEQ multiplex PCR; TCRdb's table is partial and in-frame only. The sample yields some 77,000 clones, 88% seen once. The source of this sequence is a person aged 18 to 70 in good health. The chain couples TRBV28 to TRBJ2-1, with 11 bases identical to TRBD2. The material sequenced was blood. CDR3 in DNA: TGTGCCAGCAGTTTTTCCACTAGCGGGGGATACAATGAGCAGTTCTTC. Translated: CASSFSTSGGYNEQFF. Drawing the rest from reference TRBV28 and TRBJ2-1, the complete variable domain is DVKVTQSSRYLVKRTGEKVFLECVQDMDHENMFWYRQDPGLGLRLIYFSYDVKMKEKGDIPEGYSVSREKKERFSLILESASTNQTSMYLCASSFSTSGGYNEQFFGPGTRLTVL.